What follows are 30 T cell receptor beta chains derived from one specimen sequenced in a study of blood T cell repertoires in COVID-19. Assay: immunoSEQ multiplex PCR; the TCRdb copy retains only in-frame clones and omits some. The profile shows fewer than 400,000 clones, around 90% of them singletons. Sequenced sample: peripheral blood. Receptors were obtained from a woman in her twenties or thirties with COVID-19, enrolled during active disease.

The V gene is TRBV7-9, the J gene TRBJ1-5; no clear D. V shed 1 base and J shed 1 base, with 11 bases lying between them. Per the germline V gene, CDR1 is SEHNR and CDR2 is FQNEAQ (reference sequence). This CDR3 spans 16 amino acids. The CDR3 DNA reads TGTGCCAGCAGCTTAGTGGAGGGAAGAAGCAATCAGCCCCAGCATTTT. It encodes CASSLVEGRSNQPQHF.

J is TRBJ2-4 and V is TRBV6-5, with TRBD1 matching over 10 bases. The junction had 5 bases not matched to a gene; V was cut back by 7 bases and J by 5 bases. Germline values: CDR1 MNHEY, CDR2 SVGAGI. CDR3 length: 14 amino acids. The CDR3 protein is CASTWTGGENIQYF. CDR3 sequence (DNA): TGTGCCAGCACTTGGACAGGGGGGGAAAACATTCAGTACTTC.

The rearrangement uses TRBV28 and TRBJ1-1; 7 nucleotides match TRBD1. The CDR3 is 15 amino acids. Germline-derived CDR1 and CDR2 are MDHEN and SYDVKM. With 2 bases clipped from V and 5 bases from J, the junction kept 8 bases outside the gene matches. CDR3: CASSLLPTGMTEAFF. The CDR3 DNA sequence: TGTGCCAGCAGTTTACTCCCGACAGGGATGACTGAAGCTTTCTTT.

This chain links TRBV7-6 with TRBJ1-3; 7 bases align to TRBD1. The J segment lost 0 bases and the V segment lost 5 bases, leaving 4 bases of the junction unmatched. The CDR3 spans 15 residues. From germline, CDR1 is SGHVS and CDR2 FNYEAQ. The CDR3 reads CASSLRQGSGNTIYF. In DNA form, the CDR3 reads TGTGCCAGCAGCCTAAGACAGGGCTCTGGAAACACCATATATTTT.

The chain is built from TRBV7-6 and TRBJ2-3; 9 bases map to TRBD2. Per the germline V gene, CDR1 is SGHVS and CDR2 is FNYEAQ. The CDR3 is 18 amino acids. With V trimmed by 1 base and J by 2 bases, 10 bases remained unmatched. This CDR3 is CASSLVRASGNPTDTQYF. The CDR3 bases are TGTGCCAGCAGCTTAGTCAGGGCTAGCGGGAACCCCACAGATACGCAGTATTTT.

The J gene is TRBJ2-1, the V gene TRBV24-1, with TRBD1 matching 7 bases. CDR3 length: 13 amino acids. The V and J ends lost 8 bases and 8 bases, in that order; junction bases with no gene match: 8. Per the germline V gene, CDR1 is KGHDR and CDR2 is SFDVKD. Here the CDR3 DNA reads TGTGCCACCATGGCAGGGGGTGGCTATGAGCAGTTCTTC. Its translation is CATMAGGGYEQFF.

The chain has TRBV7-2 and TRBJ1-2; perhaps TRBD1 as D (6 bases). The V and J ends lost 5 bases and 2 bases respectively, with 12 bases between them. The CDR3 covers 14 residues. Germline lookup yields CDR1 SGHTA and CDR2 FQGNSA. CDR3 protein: CASSLNGQNYGYTF. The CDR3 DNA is TGTGCCAGCAGCCTCAACGGACAGAACTATGGCTACACCTTC.

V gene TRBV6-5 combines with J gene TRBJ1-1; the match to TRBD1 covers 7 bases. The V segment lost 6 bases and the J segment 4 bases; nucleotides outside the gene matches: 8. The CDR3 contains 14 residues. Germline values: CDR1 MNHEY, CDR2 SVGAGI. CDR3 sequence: CASSRQGRVTEAFF. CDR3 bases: TGTGCCAGCAGCAGACAGGGAAGGGTCACTGAAGCTTTCTTT.

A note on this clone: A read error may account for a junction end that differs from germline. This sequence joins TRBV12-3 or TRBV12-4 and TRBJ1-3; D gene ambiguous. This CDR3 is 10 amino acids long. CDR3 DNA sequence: TGTGCCAGCAGGGGCTTGGTGTGGGTTTTT. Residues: CASRGLVWVF.

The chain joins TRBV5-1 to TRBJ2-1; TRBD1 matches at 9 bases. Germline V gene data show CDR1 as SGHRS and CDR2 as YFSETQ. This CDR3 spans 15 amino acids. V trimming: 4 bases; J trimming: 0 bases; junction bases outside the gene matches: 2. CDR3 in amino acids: CASSLQGASYNEQFF. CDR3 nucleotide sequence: TGCGCCAGCAGCCTACAGGGGGCCTCCTACAATGAGCAGTTCTTC.

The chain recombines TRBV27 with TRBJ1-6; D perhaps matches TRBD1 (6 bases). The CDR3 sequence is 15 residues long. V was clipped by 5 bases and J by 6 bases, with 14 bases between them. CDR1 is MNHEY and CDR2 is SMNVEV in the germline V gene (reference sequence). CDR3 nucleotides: TGTGCCAGCAGTGGGGGAGGGGGGCCTAATTCACCCCTCCACTTT. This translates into CASSGGGGPNSPLHF.

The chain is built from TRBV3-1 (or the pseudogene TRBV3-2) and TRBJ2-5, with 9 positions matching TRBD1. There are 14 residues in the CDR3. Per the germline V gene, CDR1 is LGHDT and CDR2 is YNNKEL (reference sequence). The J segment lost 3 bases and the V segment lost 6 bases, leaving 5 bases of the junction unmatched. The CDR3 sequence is CASRLRDREETQYF. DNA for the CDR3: TGTGCCAGCAGACTCCGGGACAGGGAAGAGACCCAGTACTTC.

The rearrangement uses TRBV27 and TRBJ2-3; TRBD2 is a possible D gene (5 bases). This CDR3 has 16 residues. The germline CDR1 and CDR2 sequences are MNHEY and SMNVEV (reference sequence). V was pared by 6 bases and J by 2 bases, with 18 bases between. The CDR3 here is CASSPVGLDLTDTQYF. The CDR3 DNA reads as TGTGCCAGCAGCCCCGTCGGACTCGATCTCACAGATACGCAGTATTTT.

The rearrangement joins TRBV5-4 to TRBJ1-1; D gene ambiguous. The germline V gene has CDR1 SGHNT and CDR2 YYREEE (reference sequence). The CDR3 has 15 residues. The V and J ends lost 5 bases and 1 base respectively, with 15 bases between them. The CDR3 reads CASRLYGRENTEAFF. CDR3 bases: TGTGCCAGCAGATTATATGGACGGGAGAACACTGAAGCTTTCTTT.

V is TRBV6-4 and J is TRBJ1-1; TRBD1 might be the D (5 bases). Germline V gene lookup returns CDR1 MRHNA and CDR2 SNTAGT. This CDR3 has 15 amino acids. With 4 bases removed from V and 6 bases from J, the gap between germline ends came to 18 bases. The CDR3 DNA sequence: TGTGCCAGCAGTGGCCGCAGGGAACGGGTCGCTGAAGCTTTCTTT. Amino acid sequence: CASSGRRERVAEAFF.

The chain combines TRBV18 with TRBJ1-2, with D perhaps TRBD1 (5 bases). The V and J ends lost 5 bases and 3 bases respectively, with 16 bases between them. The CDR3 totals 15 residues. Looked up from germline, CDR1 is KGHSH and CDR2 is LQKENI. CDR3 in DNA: TGTGCCAGCTCAAGGGGACGAGGGGAGGACTATGGCTACACCTTC. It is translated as CASSRGRGEDYGYTF.

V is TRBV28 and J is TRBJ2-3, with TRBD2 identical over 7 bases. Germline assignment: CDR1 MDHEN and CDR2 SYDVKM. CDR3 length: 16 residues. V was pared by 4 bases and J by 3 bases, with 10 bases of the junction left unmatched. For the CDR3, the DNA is TGTGCCAGCAGTTCCCCGGGGGGAGTTGGGACAGATACGCAGTATTTT. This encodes CASSSPGGVGTDTQYF.

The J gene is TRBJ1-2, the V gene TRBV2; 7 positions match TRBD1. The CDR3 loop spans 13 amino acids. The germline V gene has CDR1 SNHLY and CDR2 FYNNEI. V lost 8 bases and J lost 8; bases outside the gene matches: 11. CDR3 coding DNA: TGTGCCAGCTTAGAATACGCAGGGGGAGGCTACACCTTC. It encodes CASLEYAGGGYTF.

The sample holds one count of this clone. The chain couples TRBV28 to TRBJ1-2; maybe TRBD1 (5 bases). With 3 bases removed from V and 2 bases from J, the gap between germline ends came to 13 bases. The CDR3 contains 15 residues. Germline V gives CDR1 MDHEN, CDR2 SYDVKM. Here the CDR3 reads CASSFRRGGNYGYTF. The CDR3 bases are TGTGCCAGCAGTTTTCGGAGGGGCGGCAACTATGGCTACACCTTC.

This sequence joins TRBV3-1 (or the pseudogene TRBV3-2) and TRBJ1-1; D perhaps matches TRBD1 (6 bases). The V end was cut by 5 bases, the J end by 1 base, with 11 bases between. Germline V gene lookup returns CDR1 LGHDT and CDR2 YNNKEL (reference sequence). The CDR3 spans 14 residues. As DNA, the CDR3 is TGTGCCAGCAGCATACAGGGTCGGAACACTGAAGCTTTCTTT. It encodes CASSIQGRNTEAFF.

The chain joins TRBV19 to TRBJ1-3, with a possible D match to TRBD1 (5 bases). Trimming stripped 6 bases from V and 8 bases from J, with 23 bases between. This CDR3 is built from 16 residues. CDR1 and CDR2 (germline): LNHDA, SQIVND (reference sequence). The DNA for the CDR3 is TGTGCCAGTAGCCCCCGGGTCGGGGGATTTGGGCACACCATATATTTT. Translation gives CASSPRVGGFGHTIYF. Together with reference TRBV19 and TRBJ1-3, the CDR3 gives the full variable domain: DGGITQSPKYLFRKEGQNVTLSCEQNLNHDAMYWYRQDPGQGLRLIYYSQIVNDFQKGDIAEGYSVSREKKESFPLTVTSAQKNPTAFYLCASSPRVGGFGHTIYFGEGSWLTVV.

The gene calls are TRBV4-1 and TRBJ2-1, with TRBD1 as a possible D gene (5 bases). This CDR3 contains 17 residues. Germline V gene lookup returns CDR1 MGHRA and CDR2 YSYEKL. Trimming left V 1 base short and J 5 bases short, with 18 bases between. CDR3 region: CASSQAWQGMFDNEQFF. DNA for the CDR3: TGCGCCAGCAGCCAAGCTTGGCAGGGCATGTTCGACAATGAGCAGTTCTTC.

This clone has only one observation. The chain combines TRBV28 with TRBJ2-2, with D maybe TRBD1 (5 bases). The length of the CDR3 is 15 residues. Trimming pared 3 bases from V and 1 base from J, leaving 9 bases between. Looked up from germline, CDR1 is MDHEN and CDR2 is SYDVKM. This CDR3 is CASSFSTENTGELFF. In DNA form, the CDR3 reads TGTGCCAGCAGTTTCTCGACAGAGAACACCGGGGAGCTGTTTTTT.

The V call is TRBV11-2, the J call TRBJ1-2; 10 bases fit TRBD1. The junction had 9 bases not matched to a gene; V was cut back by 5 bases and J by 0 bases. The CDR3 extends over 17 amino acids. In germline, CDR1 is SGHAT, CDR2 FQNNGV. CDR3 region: CASSVPGQGLSNYGYTF. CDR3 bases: TGTGCCAGCAGCGTACCGGGACAGGGGCTTTCTAACTATGGCTACACCTTC.

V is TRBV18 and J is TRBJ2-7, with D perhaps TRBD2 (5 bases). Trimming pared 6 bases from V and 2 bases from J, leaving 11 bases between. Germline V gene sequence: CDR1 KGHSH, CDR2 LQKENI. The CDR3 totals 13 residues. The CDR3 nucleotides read TGTGCCAGCTCTCAGGACTCTGCCTACGAGCAGTACTTC. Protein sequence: CASSQDSAYEQYF.

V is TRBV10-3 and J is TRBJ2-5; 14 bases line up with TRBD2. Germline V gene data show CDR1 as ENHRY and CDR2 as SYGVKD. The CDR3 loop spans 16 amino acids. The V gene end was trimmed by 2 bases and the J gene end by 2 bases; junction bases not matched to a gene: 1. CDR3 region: CAISEGLAGGQETQYF. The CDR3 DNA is TGTGCCATCAGTGAGGGACTAGCGGGAGGACAAGAGACCCAGTACTTC.

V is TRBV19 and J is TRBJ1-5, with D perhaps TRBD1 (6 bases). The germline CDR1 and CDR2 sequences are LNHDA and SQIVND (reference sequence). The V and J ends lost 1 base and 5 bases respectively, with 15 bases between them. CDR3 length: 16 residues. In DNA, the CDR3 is TGTGCCAGTAGTATAGGGAGGGGGGGGACTGATCAGCCCCAGCATTTT. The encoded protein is CASSIGRGGTDQPQHF.

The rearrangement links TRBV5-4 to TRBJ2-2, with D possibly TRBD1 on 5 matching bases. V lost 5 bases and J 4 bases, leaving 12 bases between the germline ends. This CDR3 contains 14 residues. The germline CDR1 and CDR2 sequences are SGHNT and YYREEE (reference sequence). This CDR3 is CASSGVGRTGELFF. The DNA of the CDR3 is TGTGCCAGCAGTGGGGTGGGGCGCACCGGGGAGCTGTTTTTT.

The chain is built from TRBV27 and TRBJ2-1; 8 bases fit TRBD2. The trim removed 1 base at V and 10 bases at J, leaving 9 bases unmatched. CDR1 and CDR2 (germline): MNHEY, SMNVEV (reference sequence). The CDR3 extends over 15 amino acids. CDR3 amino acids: CASSLLREGQVEQFF. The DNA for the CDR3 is TGTGCCAGCAGTTTATTACGGGAGGGCCAGGTAGAGCAGTTCTTC.

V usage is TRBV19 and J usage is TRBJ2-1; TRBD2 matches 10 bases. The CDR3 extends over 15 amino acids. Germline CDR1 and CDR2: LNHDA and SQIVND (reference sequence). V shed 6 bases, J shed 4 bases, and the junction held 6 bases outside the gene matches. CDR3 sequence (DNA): TGTGCCAGTAGGACAACTAGCGGGGCGTACAATGAGCAGTTCTTC. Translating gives CASRTTSGAYNEQFF.